Described below is a single TCR beta chain sequence and its context. Its matching antigen is unknown. The source of the sample is a study of memory CD4+ T cells and cytomegalovirus serostatus. General observations from the study: CD4+ memory repertoires contained about two fifths of the 164 reported CMV TCRbeta sequences.

As processed by the authors: After removing out-of-frame reads, 2 million to 2.5 million distinct TCRbeta sequences remained. Clones were sequenced by immunoSEQ multiplex PCR, and TCRdb holds only the in-frame ones, with some missing. The V and J calls and clone size come from that table; D and trimming were worked out from the DNA. The top ten clones hold approximately 1.5% of a sample with 55,000 or so clones, 80% to 85% of them seen once. After removal of 5 bases from V and 3 bases from J, the junction contained 6 bases not matched to a gene. The CDR3 has 15 residues. Germline V lookup: CDR1 SGHTA, CDR2 FQGTGA. The sort gate was single viable CD3+CD4+CD8-CD45RO+ cells for memory CD4+ T cells.

The source of this sequence is an adult in good health and CMV-seropositive. The V and J genes are TRBV7-3 and TRBJ1-1; 10 bases map to TRBD1. Source material: memory CD4+ T cells from blood. CDR3 loop: CASSPTGGRYTEAFF. The CDR3 coding sequence is TGTGCCAGCAGCCCGACAGGGGGCCGGTACACTGAAGCTTTCTTT.